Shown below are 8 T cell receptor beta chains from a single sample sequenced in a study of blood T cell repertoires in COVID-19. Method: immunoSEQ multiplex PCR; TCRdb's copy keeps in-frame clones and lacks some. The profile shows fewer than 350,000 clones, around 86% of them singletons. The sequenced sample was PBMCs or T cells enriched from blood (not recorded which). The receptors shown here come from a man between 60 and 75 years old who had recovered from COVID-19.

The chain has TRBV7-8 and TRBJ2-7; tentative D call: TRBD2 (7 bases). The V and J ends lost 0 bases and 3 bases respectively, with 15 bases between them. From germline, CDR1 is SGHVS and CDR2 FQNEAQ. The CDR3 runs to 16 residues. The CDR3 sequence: CASSLAAGGGGYEQYF. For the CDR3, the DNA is TGTGCCAGCAGCTTAGCGGCTGGGGGCGGGGGCTACGAGCAGTACTTC.

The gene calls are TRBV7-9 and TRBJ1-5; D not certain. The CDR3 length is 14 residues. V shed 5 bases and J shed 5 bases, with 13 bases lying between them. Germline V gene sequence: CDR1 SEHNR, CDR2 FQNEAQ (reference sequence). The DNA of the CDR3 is TGTGCCAGCAGCCGCATGGCAGAGGATCAGCCCCAGCATTTT. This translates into CASSRMAEDQPQHF.

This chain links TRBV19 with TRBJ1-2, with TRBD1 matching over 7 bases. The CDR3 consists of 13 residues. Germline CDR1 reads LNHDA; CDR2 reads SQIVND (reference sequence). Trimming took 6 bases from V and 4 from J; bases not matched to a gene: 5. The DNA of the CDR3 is TGTGCCAGTAGCAGACAGGGCAGCTATGGCTACACCTTC. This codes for CASSRQGSYGYTF.

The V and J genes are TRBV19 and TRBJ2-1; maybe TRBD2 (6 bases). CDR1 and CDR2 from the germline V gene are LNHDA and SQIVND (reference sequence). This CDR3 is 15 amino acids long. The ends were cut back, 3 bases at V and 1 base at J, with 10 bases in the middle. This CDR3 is CASSMVAGSYNEQFF. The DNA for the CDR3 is TGTGCCAGTAGTATGGTGGCGGGGTCCTACAATGAGCAGTTCTTC.

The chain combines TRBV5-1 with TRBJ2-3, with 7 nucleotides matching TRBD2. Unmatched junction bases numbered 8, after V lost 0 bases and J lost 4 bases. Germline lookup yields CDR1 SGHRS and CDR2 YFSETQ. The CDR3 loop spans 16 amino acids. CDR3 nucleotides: TGCGCCAGCAGCTTGGAGGCCGGGAGGTTGCCAGATACGCAGTATTTT. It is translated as CASSLEAGRLPDTQYF.

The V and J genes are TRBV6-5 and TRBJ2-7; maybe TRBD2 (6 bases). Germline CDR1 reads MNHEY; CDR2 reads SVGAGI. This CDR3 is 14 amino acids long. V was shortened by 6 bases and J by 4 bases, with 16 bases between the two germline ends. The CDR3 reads CASRPTGLLYEQYF. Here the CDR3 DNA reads TGTGCCAGCAGACCGACGGGACTGTTATACGAGCAGTACTTC.

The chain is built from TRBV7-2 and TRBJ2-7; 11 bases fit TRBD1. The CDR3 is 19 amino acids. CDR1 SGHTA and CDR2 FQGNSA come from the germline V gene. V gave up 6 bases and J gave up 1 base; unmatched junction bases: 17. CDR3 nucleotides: TGTGCCAGCAGTCAAAGGGCCCTTACCGGGACAGGGGGGTCCTACGAGCAGTACTTC. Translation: CASSQRALTGTGGSYEQYF.

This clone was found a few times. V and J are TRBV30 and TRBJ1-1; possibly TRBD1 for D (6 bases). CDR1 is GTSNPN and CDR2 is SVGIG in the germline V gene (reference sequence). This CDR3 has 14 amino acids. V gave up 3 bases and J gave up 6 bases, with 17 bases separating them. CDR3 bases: TGTGCCTGGAGACTGAACAGGGTTGTCGCTGAAGCTTTCTTT. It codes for CAWRLNRVVAEAFF.